The text below deals with one T cell receptor (beta chain). Its cognate antigen is unknown. Sequenced by immunoSEQ multiplex PCR; TCRdb stores in-frame clones only, minus some. The profile covers roughly 54,000 clones, with approximately 90% appearing a single time and 15% to 18% taken by the ten largest. The data stem from a study of Tregs in tolerant kidney transplant recipients. The CDR3 is made up of 12 amino acids. Germline CDR1 SGHTA, CDR2 FQGNSA. The V end was cut by 5 bases, the J end by 1 base, with 6 bases between. Recipients received nonmyeloablative bone marrow transplants from related graft donors, with transient mixed chimerism. Thawed PBMCs were FACS-sorted into unstimulated CD4+CD25+CD127- regulatory T cells, CD4+CD25- non-regulatory cells, CD4 and CD8 cells. Study-level results: This study did not directly address biological reproducibility. Few patients were studied, so findings need validation in larger groups.

The material was CD8+ T cells from blood (PBMCs), obtained 12 months after the transplant. The receptor was isolated from a human patient who received a combined kidney and bone marrow transplant. Some of these T cells may belong to the graft donor. The chain recombines TRBV7-2 with TRBJ2-7; D is uncertain. CDR3 sequence (DNA): TGTGCCAGCAGCCCCCCTTCCTACGAGCAGTACTTC. This encodes CASSPPSYEQYF.